This TCR beta chain originates from a study of cytomegalovirus exposure and HLA in healthy donors. Trimming pared 0 bases from V and 0 bases from J, leaving 14 bases between. CDR3 size: 17 residues. Germline loops: CDR1 MNHEY, CDR2 SMNVEV (reference sequence). Study-wide results and limits: In vitro work confirmed that three CMV-associated chains recognize CMV antigens. A later analysis revealed that TCR association rates differed between HLA loci, peaking at DRB1 and bottoming out at HLA-C.

Regarding this clone: The target antigen is unknown.

The PCR had 60 Vbeta and 13 Jbeta primers. Clones were sequenced by immunoSEQ multiplex PCR, and TCRdb holds only the in-frame ones, with some missing. The sample has about 160,000 clones, more than 75% seen once; the top ten hold 0.96%. The sample consisted of PBMCs. The receptor was isolated from a girl aged 2-10 years in good health and CMV-seropositive. The genes are TRBV27 and TRBJ1-1; possible D gene TRBD1, 5 bases. Written as DNA, the CDR3 is TGTGCCAGCAGTTTATCTTTGTCATCAGGGATGAACACTGAAGCTTTCTTT. It codes for CASSLSLSSGMNTEAFF.